This record concerns one T cell receptor (beta chain) sequence. This sample stems from a study of T cell changes during pregnancy in multiple sclerosis. The method was immunoSEQ multiplex PCR; TCRdb's version includes in-frame clones alone and lacks a portion of them. The data show around 65,000 clones, with about 90% seen just once and 1.1% to 1.5% held by the top ten. Looked up from germline, CDR1 is SNHLY and CDR2 is FYNNEI. The CDR3 sequence is 13 residues long. Trimming took 3 bases from V and 6 from J; bases not matched to a gene: 4. The receptor's source is a female donor in good health, enrolled as a control in a pregnancy study. The sequencing here drew on peripheral blood, taken in the third trimester of pregnancy. The V and J genes are TRBV2 and TRBJ1-2; 7 nucleotides line up with TRBD1. The CDR3 loop is CASSETGSDGYTF. The CDR3 bases are TGTGCCAGCAGTGAGACAGGGTCTGATGGCTACACCTTC.